This record concerns one T cell receptor (beta chain) sequence. The antigen remains undetermined. This entry is derived from a study of T cell responses to AZD1222 COVID-19 vaccine. Overall study results and limits: Researchers took repertoire samples only after the peak T cell response had come. Females outnumbered males among donors, who were mostly white British; clonal diversity was possibly underestimated. The study identified only five or six AZD1222 recipients as seropositive at baseline.

The V segment lost 4 bases and the J segment 2 bases; nucleotides outside the gene matches: 7. Per the germline V gene, CDR1 is MGHRA and CDR2 is YSYEKL. This CDR3 spans 16 amino acids. Measured with immunoSEQ multiplex PCR; TCRdb has only the in-frame clones, and not every one. Here the sample spans approximately 100,000 clones, 85% to 90% being singletons. This TCR derives from an adult in good health. Sequenced here: peripheral blood, sampled on day 0 of AZD1222 vaccination. The chain has TRBV4-1 and TRBJ2-3, with 9 bases that match TRBD2. The CDR3 DNA reads as TGCGCCAGCAGCCCCGGGACTAGCAGCAACACAGATACGCAGTATTTT. Translating gives CASSPGTSSNTDTQYF.